Listed below are T cell receptor beta chains from one sample, sequenced in a study of blood T cells in healthy people across ages. MiXCR was run by TCRdb on the 5' RACE reads, yielding one entry per CDR3 protein. The sample has approximately 820,000 distinct CDR3 sequences, under 45% seen once; the top ten hold about 19%. Sequencing used blood. Receptors originate from a man aged 55 to 69 in good health. Both conserved end residues are part of each CDR3. Each record gives: CDR3 protein, CDR3 DNA, J gene, V gene, clone size, D gene. A D gene is named only where the DNA matches it firmly. Some rows have no size entry. The others give once, few or many, or a class for an expanded clone.

cdr3_aa: CASRAQRNTEAFF; cdr3_nt: TGTGCCAGCAGGGCACAGAGAAACACTGAAGCTTTCTTT; j_call: TRBJ1-1; v_call: TRBV6-4; clone_size: NA; d_call: NA
cdr3_aa: CASSLKIYEQYF; cdr3_nt: TGTGCCAGCAGCTTAAAAATCTACGAGCAGTACTTC; j_call: TRBJ2-7; v_call: TRBV13; clone_size: NA; d_call: NA
cdr3_aa: CASSQPERGGTQYF; cdr3_nt: TGTGCCAGCAGCCAACCTGAGCGGGGGGGCACCCAGTACTTC; j_call: TRBJ2-7; v_call: TRBV3-1; clone_size: few; d_call: TRBD2
cdr3_aa: CASRGDGMFYGYTF; cdr3_nt: TGTGCCAGCAGGGGGGACGGGATGTTCTATGGCTACACCTTC; j_call: TRBJ1-2; v_call: TRBV6-2/TRBV6-3; clone_size: few; d_call: NA
cdr3_aa: CASSRRGETQYF; cdr3_nt: TGTGCCAGCAGCCGTCGGGGAGAGACCCAGTACTTC; j_call: TRBJ2-5; v_call: TRBV7-2; clone_size: many; d_call: NA
cdr3_aa: CASSPVSTNNEQFF; cdr3_nt: TGTGCCAGCAGTCCGGTGTCTACTAATAATGAGCAGTTCTTC; j_call: TRBJ2-1; v_call: TRBV12-3/TRBV12-4; clone_size: NA; d_call: NA
cdr3_aa: CAISGGQTDTQYF; cdr3_nt: TGTGCCATCAGTGGGGGACAGACAGATACGCAGTATTTT; j_call: TRBJ2-3; v_call: TRBV10-3; clone_size: few; d_call: TRBD1
cdr3_aa: CASSVRRGGTYNEQFF; cdr3_nt: TGTGCCAGCAGTGTGAGGCGGGGGGGCACCTACAATGAGCAGTTCTTC; j_call: TRBJ2-1; v_call: TRBV2; clone_size: NA; d_call: TRBD2
cdr3_aa: CASSDRGTVNTEAFF; cdr3_nt: TGTGCCAGCAGCGACAGGGGGACAGTGAACACTGAAGCTTTCTTT; j_call: TRBJ1-1; v_call: TRBV21-1; clone_size: few; d_call: NA
cdr3_aa: CASSYARGRRNEQYF; cdr3_nt: TGTGCCAGCAGTTACGCCCGGGGGAGGCGCAATGAGCAGTACTTC; j_call: TRBJ2-7; v_call: TRBV6-2/TRBV6-3; clone_size: NA; d_call: NA
cdr3_aa: CASSPGQLGTDTQYF; cdr3_nt: TGTGCCAGCAGTCCTGGACAGCTTGGCACAGATACGCAGTATTTT; j_call: TRBJ2-3; v_call: TRBV7-9; clone_size: NA; d_call: NA
cdr3_aa: CAISELDLDRNTEAFF; cdr3_nt: TGTGCCATCAGTGAGTTAGACCTTGACAGGAACACTGAAGCTTTCTTT; j_call: TRBJ1-1; v_call: TRBV10-3; clone_size: NA; d_call: NA
cdr3_aa: CASSLGRDRAGEQYF; cdr3_nt: TGTGCCAGCAGCTTAGGGCGGGACAGGGCGGGGGAGCAGTACTTC; j_call: TRBJ2-7; v_call: TRBV7-2; clone_size: once; d_call: TRBD1
cdr3_aa: CASSSTDRVVAFF; cdr3_nt: TGTGCCAGCAGCTCAACGGACAGGGTGGTTGCTTTCTTT; j_call: TRBJ1-1; v_call: TRBV5-5; clone_size: NA; d_call: TRBD1
cdr3_aa: CASAGRGNTEAFF; cdr3_nt: TGTGCCAGTGCGGGCAGAGGGAACACTGAAGCTTTCTTT; j_call: TRBJ1-1; v_call: TRBV19; clone_size: NA; d_call: NA
cdr3_aa: CASSYDRGSNEQYF; cdr3_nt: TGTGCCAGCAGTTATGACAGGGGTTCCAACGAGCAGTACTTC; j_call: TRBJ2-7; v_call: TRBV6-5; clone_size: NA; d_call: TRBD1
cdr3_aa: CASSLAPGQGENIQYF; cdr3_nt: TGTGCCAGCAGCTTGGCTCCGGGACAGGGAGAAAACATTCAGTACTTC; j_call: TRBJ2-4; v_call: TRBV5-4; clone_size: NA; d_call: TRBD1
cdr3_aa: CASKRQAGDNEQFF; cdr3_nt: TGTGCCAGCAAACGACAGGCAGGTGACAATGAGCAGTTCTTC; j_call: TRBJ2-1; v_call: TRBV5-5; clone_size: few; d_call: NA
cdr3_aa: CASSKDTLQETQYF; cdr3_nt: TGTGCCAGCAGCAAAGACACCCTCCAAGAGACCCAGTACTTC; j_call: TRBJ2-5; v_call: TRBV21-1; clone_size: many; d_call: NA
cdr3_aa: CSGTSGGADTQYF; cdr3_nt: TGCAGCGGAACTAGCGGGGGTGCAGATACGCAGTATTTT; j_call: TRBJ2-3; v_call: TRBV29-1; clone_size: few; d_call: TRBD2
cdr3_aa: CASSLGPDQYF; cdr3_nt: TGTGCCAGCAGCTTAGGTCCGGATCAGTACTTC; j_call: TRBJ2-5; v_call: TRBV7-2; clone_size: NA; d_call: NA
cdr3_aa: CASSFLRGDGYTF; cdr3_nt: TGTGCCAGCAGTTTTCTCAGGGGAGATGGCTACACCTTC; j_call: TRBJ1-2; v_call: TRBV12-3/TRBV12-4; clone_size: NA; d_call: NA
cdr3_aa: CASKPRDRDDYGYTF; cdr3_nt: TGTGCCAGCAAGCCCCGGGACAGGGATGACTATGGCTACACCTTC; j_call: TRBJ1-2; v_call: TRBV6-5; clone_size: NA; d_call: TRBD1
cdr3_aa: CASSLLQKTQYF; cdr3_nt: TGTGCCAGCAGTTTATTACAGAAGACCCAGTACTTC; j_call: TRBJ2-5; v_call: TRBV28; clone_size: NA; d_call: NA
cdr3_aa: CSVEQGGTKNIQYF; cdr3_nt: TGCAGCGTTGAGCAGGGGGGCACAAAAAACATTCAGTACTTC; j_call: TRBJ2-4; v_call: TRBV29-1; clone_size: NA; d_call: NA
cdr3_aa: CASSAQWTSGVHYEQYF; cdr3_nt: TGTGCCAGCAGCGCGCAATGGACTAGCGGGGTGCACTACGAGCAGTACTTC; j_call: TRBJ2-7; v_call: TRBV5-8; clone_size: NA; d_call: TRBD2
cdr3_aa: CASSQDAGTTNTQYF; cdr3_nt: TGCGCCAGCAGCCAAGACGCCGGGACCACAAATACGCAGTATTTT; j_call: TRBJ2-3; v_call: TRBV4-1; clone_size: few; d_call: NA
cdr3_aa: CASSQDGRRGASTDTQYF; cdr3_nt: TGCGCCAGCAGCCAAGATGGTAGACGGGGGGCTAGCACAGATACGCAGTATTTT; j_call: TRBJ2-3; v_call: TRBV4-3; clone_size: few; d_call: NA
cdr3_aa: CATSDFSGGRLNEQFF; cdr3_nt: TGTGCCACCAGTGATTTCAGCGGGGGCCGCCTGAATGAGCAGTTCTTC; j_call: TRBJ2-1; v_call: TRBV24-1; clone_size: NA; d_call: TRBD2
cdr3_aa: CASRKCEEQYF; cdr3_nt: TGTGCCAGCAGAAAATGTGAGGAGCAGTACTTC; j_call: TRBJ2-4; v_call: TRBV6-9; clone_size: NA; d_call: NA
cdr3_aa: CASSYAGLAGRETQYF; cdr3_nt: TGTGCCAGCAGTTACGCGGGACTAGCGGGGAGGGAGACCCAGTACTTC; j_call: TRBJ2-5; v_call: TRBV6-5; clone_size: NA; d_call: TRBD2
cdr3_aa: CSAREASGWSHEQYF; cdr3_nt: TGCAGTGCTAGGGAAGCCTCAGGGTGGAGTCACGAGCAGTACTTC; j_call: TRBJ2-7; v_call: TRBV20-1; clone_size: NA; d_call: NA
cdr3_aa: CASSVGGAARLDEQFF; cdr3_nt: TGTGCCAGCAGCGTAGGGGGGGCCGCGCGACTCGATGAGCAGTTCTTC; j_call: TRBJ2-1; v_call: TRBV9; clone_size: NA; d_call: NA
cdr3_aa: CASRGGSPANYGYTF; cdr3_nt: TGTGCCAGCAGGGGGGGGAGTCCGGCTAACTATGGCTACACTTTC; j_call: TRBJ1-2; v_call: TRBV6-5; clone_size: few; d_call: NA
cdr3_aa: CASVHRGGRRETQYF; cdr3_nt: TGCGCCAGCGTACACCGGGGGGGCCGTCGAGAGACCCAGTACTTC; j_call: TRBJ2-5; v_call: TRBV4-1; clone_size: NA; d_call: TRBD2
cdr3_aa: CSARDRGQAVEQYF; cdr3_nt: TGCAGTGCTAGAGACAGGGGGCAAGCTGTGGAGCAGTACTTC; j_call: TRBJ2-7; v_call: TRBV20-1; clone_size: few; d_call: TRBD1
cdr3_aa: CAISQTGKETQYF; cdr3_nt: TGTGCCATCAGCCAGACAGGAAAGGAGACCCAGTACTTC; j_call: TRBJ2-5; v_call: TRBV10-3; clone_size: NA; d_call: NA
cdr3_aa: CASRSPGQMNTEAFF; cdr3_nt: TGTGCCAGCAGATCGCCGGGACAAATGAACACTGAAGCTTTCTTT; j_call: TRBJ1-1; v_call: TRBV28; clone_size: few; d_call: NA
cdr3_aa: CASSLVLAEAYEQYF; cdr3_nt: TGTGCCAGCAGCTTAGTTCTAGCGGAGGCCTACGAGCAGTACTTC; j_call: TRBJ2-7; v_call: TRBV7-8; clone_size: few; d_call: TRBD2
cdr3_aa: CSADAWTESGSGANVQTF; cdr3_nt: TGCAGTGCTGACGCATGGACAGAGTCAGGGTCTGGGGCCAACGTCCAGACTTTC; j_call: TRBJ2-6; v_call: TRBV20-1; clone_size: NA; d_call: NA
cdr3_aa: CSAPGQAYRSGIISEAFF; cdr3_nt: TGCAGTGCTCCAGGACAGGCCTATCGGAGCGGCATTATCTCTGAAGCTTTCTTT; j_call: TRBJ1-1; v_call: TRBV20-1; clone_size: NA; d_call: TRBD1
cdr3_aa: CASSPGQRSNEKLFF; cdr3_nt: TGTGCCAGCAGTCCGGGACAGAGAAGTAATGAAAAACTGTTTTTT; j_call: TRBJ1-4; v_call: TRBV12-3/TRBV12-4; clone_size: NA; d_call: TRBD1
cdr3_aa: CASRGEGPQDNSPLHF; cdr3_nt: TGTGCCAGCAGGGGGGAAGGCCCACAGGATAATTCACCCCTCCACTTT; j_call: TRBJ1-6; v_call: TRBV5-6; clone_size: NA; d_call: NA
cdr3_aa: CASSLGTGGLYYNEQFF; cdr3_nt: TGCGCCAGCAGCTTGGGGACAGGGGGTCTATACTACAATGAGCAGTTCTTC; j_call: TRBJ2-1; v_call: TRBV5-1; clone_size: NA; d_call: TRBD1
cdr3_aa: CASSSSPGFEADTQYF; cdr3_nt: TGTGCCAGCAGCTCTTCTCCAGGGTTTGAGGCAGATACGCAGTATTTT; j_call: TRBJ2-3; v_call: TRBV7-9; clone_size: NA; d_call: NA
cdr3_aa: CAYTTFGGTYNEQYF; cdr3_nt: TGTGCCTACACTACGTTCGGCGGGACCTACAATGAGCAGTACTTC; j_call: TRBJ2-7; v_call: TRBV30; clone_size: NA; d_call: NA
cdr3_aa: CASRLKRGSTDTQYF; cdr3_nt: TGTGCCAGCAGATTAAAACGGGGGAGCACAGATACGCAGTATTTT; j_call: TRBJ2-3; v_call: TRBV12-3/TRBV12-4; clone_size: NA; d_call: NA
cdr3_aa: CSASLQGTYEQYF; cdr3_nt: TGCAGTGCTAGTTTACAGGGGACCTACGAGCAGTACTTC; j_call: TRBJ2-7; v_call: TRBV20-1; clone_size: NA; d_call: TRBD1
cdr3_aa: CASSPFGGQETQYF; cdr3_nt: TGTGCCAGCAGCCCGTTCGGGGGGCAAGAGACCCAGTACTTC; j_call: TRBJ2-5; v_call: TRBV11-2; clone_size: few; d_call: TRBD2
cdr3_aa: CASSLGGLGAYEQYF; cdr3_nt: TGTGCCAGCAGCTTAGGGGGCCTCGGGGCCTACGAGCAGTACTTC; j_call: TRBJ2-7; v_call: TRBV7-2; clone_size: many; d_call: NA